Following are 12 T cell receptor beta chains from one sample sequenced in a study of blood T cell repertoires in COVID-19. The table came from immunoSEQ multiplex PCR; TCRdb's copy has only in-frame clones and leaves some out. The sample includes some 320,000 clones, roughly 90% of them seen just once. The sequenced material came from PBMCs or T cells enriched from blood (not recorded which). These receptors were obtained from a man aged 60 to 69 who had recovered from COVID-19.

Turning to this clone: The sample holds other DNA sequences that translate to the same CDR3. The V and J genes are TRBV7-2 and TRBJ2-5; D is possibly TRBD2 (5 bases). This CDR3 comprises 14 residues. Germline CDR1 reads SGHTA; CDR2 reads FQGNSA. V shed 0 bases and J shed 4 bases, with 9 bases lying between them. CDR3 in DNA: TGTGCCAGCAGCTTAGCGGGAGCTGGAGAGACCCAGTACTTC. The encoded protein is CASSLAGAGETQYF.

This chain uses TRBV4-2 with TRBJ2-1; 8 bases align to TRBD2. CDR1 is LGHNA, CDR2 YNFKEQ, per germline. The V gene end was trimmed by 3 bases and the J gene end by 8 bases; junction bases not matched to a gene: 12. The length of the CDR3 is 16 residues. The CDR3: CASSHLTISGSDEQFF. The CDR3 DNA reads TGTGCCAGCAGCCACCTCACCATAAGCGGGAGTGATGAGCAGTTCTTC.

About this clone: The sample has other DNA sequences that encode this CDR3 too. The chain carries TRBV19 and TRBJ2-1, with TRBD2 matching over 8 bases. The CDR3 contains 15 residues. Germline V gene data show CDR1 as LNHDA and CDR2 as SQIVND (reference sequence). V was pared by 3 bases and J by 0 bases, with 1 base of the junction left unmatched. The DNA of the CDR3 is TGTGCCAGTAGTATCAGCGGGAGCTCCTACAATGAGCAGTTCTTC. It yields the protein CASSISGSSYNEQFF.

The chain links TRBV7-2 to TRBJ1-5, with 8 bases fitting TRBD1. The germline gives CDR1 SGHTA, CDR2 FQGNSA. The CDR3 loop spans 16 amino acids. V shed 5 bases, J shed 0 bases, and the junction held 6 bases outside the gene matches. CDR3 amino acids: CASSQDRAGSNQPQHF. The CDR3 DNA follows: TGTGCCAGCAGCCAGGACAGGGCTGGTAGCAATCAGCCCCAGCATTTT.

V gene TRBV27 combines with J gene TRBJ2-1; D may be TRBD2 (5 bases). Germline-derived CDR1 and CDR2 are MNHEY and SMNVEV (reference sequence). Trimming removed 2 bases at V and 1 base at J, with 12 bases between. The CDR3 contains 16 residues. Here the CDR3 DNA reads TGTGCCAGCAGTTTAGTAGCGCGTTTTTCCTACAATGAGCAGTTCTTC. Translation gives CASSLVARFSYNEQFF.

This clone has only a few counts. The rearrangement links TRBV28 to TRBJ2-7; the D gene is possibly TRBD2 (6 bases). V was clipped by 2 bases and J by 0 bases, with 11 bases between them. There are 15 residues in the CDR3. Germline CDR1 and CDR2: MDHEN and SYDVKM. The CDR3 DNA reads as TGTGCCAGCAGTTTAGGAGGGATGAGCTCCTACGAGCAGTACTTC. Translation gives CASSLGGMSSYEQYF.

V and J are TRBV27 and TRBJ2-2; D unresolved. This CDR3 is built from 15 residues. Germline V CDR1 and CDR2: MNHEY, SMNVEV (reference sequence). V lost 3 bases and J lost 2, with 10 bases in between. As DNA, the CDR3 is TGTGCCAGCAGTTTTTCCCGACTCAACACCGGGGAGCTGTTTTTT. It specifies CASSFSRLNTGELFF.

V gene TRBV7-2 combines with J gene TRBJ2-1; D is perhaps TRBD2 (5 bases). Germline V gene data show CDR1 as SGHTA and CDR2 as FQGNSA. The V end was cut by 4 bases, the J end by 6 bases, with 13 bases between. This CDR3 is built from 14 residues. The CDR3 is CASSSTLVSNEQFF. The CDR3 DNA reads TGTGCCAGCAGCTCAACACTAGTTTCCAATGAGCAGTTCTTC.

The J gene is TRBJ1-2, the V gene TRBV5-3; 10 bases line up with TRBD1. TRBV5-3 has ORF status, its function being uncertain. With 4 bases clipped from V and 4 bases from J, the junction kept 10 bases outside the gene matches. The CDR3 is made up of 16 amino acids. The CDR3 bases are TGTGCCAGAAGCATCTTGAGACAGGGGGCCTTCTATGGCTACACCTTC. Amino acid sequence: CARSILRQGAFYGYTF.

CDR3 DNA sequence: TGTGCCAGCAGCTCAAAACAGATGGACGGGACAGGGGAGAGGAACACTGAAGCTTTCTTT. Its translation is CASSSKQMDGTGERNTEAFF. The chain joins TRBV7-3 to TRBJ1-1, with TRBD1 matching over 10 bases. V was clipped by 4 bases and J by 1 base; unmatched bases: 18. The CDR3 is 20 amino acids. Germline-derived CDR1 and CDR2 are SGHTA and FQGTGA.

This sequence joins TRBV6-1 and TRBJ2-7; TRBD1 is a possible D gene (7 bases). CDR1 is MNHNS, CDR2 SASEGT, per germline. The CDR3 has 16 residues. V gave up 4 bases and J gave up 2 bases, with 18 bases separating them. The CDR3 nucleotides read TGTGCCAGCAGTGTTCTGGCTGACAGGGAGGCCTACGAGCAGTACTTC. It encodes CASSVLADREAYEQYF.

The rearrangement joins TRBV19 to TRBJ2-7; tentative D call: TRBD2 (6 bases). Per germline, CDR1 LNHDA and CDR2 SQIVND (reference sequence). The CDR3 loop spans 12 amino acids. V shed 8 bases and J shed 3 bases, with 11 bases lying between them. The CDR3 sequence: CASSARDYEQYF. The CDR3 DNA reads TGTGCCAGTTCGGCGCGGGACTACGAGCAGTACTTC.